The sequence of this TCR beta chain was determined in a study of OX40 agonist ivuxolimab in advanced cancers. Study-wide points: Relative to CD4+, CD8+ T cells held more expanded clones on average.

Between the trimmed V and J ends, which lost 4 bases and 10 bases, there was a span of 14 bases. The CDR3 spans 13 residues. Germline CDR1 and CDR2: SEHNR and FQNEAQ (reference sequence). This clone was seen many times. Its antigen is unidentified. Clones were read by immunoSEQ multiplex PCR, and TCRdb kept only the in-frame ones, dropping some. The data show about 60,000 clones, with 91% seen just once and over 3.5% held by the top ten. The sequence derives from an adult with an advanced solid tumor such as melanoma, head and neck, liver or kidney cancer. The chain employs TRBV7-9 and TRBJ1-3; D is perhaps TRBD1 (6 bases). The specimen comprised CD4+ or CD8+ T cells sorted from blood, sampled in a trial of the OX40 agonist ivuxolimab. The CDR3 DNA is TGTGCCAGCAGCTCCCTAACGGACAGTACCATATATTTT. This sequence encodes CASSSLTDSTIYF.